This T cell receptor (beta chain) was observed in a study of cytomegalovirus exposure and HLA in healthy donors. PCR was performed using 60 Vbeta and 13 Jbeta primers. Data came from immunoSEQ multiplex PCR; TCRdb stores just in-frame clones and leaves some out. The table lists 95,000 to 100,000 clones, roughly 70% of them singletons, with about 9.4% in the top ten. Only one count was recorded for this clone. The source of this sequence is a man aged 45-65 years in good health and CMV-seronegative. The sequenced material came from PBMCs.

The CDR3 region is CASSGPTGVGEQYF. The CDR3, as DNA: TGTGCCAGCAGTGGACCGACAGGGGTGGGCGAGCAGTACTTC. This sequence joins TRBV6-1 and TRBJ2-7, with 8 positions matching TRBD1. With V trimmed by 4 bases and J by 6 bases, 8 bases remained unmatched. In germline, CDR1 is MNHNS, CDR2 SASEGT. This CDR3 has 14 residues.